This T cell receptor (beta chain) originates from a study of CD8 T cells in Susac syndrome. Random hexamers served to reverse transcribe roughly 0.5 to 1 ug RNA. Coverage of TCR beta CDR3 amplification by immunoSEQ multiplex PCR extended to 54 Vbeta and 13 Jbeta. TCRdb fed the immunoSEQ multiplex PCR reads into MiXCR, producing one record per CDR3 protein. This sample yields 180,000 or so distinct CDR3 sequences, of which around 94% are seen a single time; about 0.13% belongs to the top ten. The CDR3 totals 16 residues. Germline V CDR1 and CDR2: MNHNS, SASEGT. Trimming removed 6 bases from V and 1 base from J; junction bases left unmatched: 11. CD8+ and CD4+ blood T cells underwent TCR beta sequencing. FACS was used to enrich TEMRA cells, whereas the CD8+ and CD4+ T cells were obtained by negative isolation.

The sample was CD4+ T cells from PBMCs. This clonotype was obtained from a human donor in good health. V is TRBV6-1 and J is TRBJ1-2; 7 bases match TRBD1. CDR3 DNA sequence: TGTGCCAGCAGCCTTGGAGGGGGCACCCTTAACTATGGCTACACCTTC. Its protein is CASSLGGGTLNYGYTF.